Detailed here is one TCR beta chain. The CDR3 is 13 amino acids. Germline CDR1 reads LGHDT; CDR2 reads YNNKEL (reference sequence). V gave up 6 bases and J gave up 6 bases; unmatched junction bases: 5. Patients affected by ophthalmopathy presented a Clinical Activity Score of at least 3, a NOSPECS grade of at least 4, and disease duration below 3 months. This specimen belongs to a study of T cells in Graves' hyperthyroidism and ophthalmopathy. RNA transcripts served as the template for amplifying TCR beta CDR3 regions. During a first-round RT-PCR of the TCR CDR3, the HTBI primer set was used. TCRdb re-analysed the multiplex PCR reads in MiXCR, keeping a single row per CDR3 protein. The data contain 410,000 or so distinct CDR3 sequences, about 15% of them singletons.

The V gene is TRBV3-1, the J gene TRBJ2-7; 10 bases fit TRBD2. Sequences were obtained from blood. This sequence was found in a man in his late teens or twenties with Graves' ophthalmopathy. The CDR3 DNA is TGTGCCAGCAGTATAGCGGGGGGCCTCGAGCAGTACTTC. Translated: CASSIAGGLEQYF.